The 17 T cell receptor beta chains reported below all come from one sample, sequenced in a study of cytomegalovirus exposure and HLA in healthy donors (dated by TCRdb to the late 2010s). To prepare the library, the immunoSEQ multiplex PCR assay was applied. The multiplex PCR relied on a mix of 60 forward primers for TCR Vbeta segments and 13 reverse primers for TCR Jbeta segments. This immuneACCESS table, as held by TCRdb, lists in-frame sequences with V and J called but not all clones. Of the missing ones, under half trace to an unresolved V gene in checked studies; the others have no known cause. This sample comprises 140,000 to 150,000 clones, about 74% of them detected only once. Approximately 2% of the sample is taken by the ten largest. Sequences were obtained from PBMCs. These receptors were obtained from a woman aged 40 to 50 in good health and CMV-seronegative.

The rearrangement links TRBV4-1 to TRBJ2-1, with TRBD1 matching 9 bases. The J segment lost 15 bases and the V segment lost 3 bases, leaving 6 bases of the junction unmatched. CDR1 is MGHRA, CDR2 YSYEKL, per germline. The CDR3 runs 12 residues. Written as DNA, the CDR3 is TGCGCCAGCAGCCACGCCGGGACAGGGTTGTTCTTC. Protein: CASSHAGTGLFF.

Details on this clone: The junction differs from germline at one of its ends, possibly a read error. The V and J genes are TRBV7-9 and TRBJ2-3; D not certain. The CDR3 has 15 amino acids. Per germline, CDR1 SEHNR and CDR2 FQNEAQ (reference sequence). The CDR3 protein is CSSSHDRGSTDTQYF. In DNA form, the CDR3 reads TGTTCCAGCAGCCATGACCGCGGTAGCACAGATACGCAGTATTTT.

This chain joins TRBV19 and TRBJ1-1; D may be TRBD1 (6 bases). V gave up 5 bases and J gave up 6 bases, with 13 bases separating them. The germline V gene has CDR1 LNHDA and CDR2 SQIVND (reference sequence). The CDR3 totals 13 residues. This CDR3 is CASSGGLWSEAFF. As DNA, the CDR3 is TGTGCCAGTAGTGGGGGCCTTTGGTCTGAAGCTTTCTTT.

The chain uses TRBV5-6 and TRBJ2-7; TRBD1 is a possible D gene (6 bases). Between the trimmed V and J ends, which lost 0 bases and 2 bases, there was a span of 9 bases. Germline lookup yields CDR1 SGHDT and CDR2 YYEEEE. This CDR3 is 14 amino acids long. The CDR3 DNA reads TGTGCCAGCAGCTTGGGTGGGACAACCTACGAGCAGTACTTC. This codes for CASSLGGTTYEQYF.

J is TRBJ2-5 and V is TRBV7-5; the table's D call, TRBD2, was not checked against the DNA. The DNA end is a closer match to TRBJ2-7, so the J assignment may be wrong. TRBV7-5 is deemed a pseudogene. This CDR3 has 15 amino acids. For the CDR3, the DNA is TGTGTCAGAAGCTTACCGCGGGTCAAATCCTACGAGCAGTACTTC. Translated: CVRSLPRVKSYEQYF.

The genes are TRBV5-1 and TRBJ1-2; D not certain. The V end lost 6 bases, the J end lost 4 bases, and 19 bases lay between the germline ends. In germline, CDR1 is SGHRS, CDR2 YFSETQ. The CDR3 runs 15 residues. CDR3: CASTQSGDSLYGYTF. CDR3 DNA sequence: TGCGCCAGCACCCAGTCCGGGGATTCACTCTATGGCTACACCTTC.

This clone was seen only once. The chain employs TRBV11-2 and TRBJ1-2; D unclear. Trimming took 1 base from V and 4 from J, leaving 10 bases between them. Germline values: CDR1 SGHAT, CDR2 FQNNGV. This CDR3 has 14 amino acids. This CDR3 reads CASSLAPEAYGYTF. CDR3 bases: TGTGCCAGCAGCTTAGCCCCGGAGGCCTATGGCTACACCTTC.

This clone was detected a few times. The chain employs TRBV29-1 and TRBJ1-2, with TRBD1 identical over 9 bases. Germline CDR1 SQVTM, CDR2 ANQGSEA. The CDR3 runs 12 residues. V dropped 6 bases and J dropped 7; count of bases not matched to a gene: 6. The CDR3, as DNA: TGCAGCGTCGGACAGGGGCGCGGTGGCTACACCTTC. Protein: CSVGQGRGGYTF.

J is TRBJ2-5 and V is TRBV2; 8 bases match TRBD1. CDR1 is SNHLY, CDR2 FYNNEI, per germline. V shed 9 bases and J 4 bases; nucleotides not matched to a gene: 4. The CDR3 contains 12 residues. This CDR3 reads CASQGAGETQYF. The CDR3 bases are TGTGCCAGTCAGGGGGCCGGAGAGACCCAGTACTTC.

The chain has TRBV2 and TRBJ1-2, with TRBD1 as a possible D gene (6 bases). The CDR3 extends over 11 amino acids. CDR1 and CDR2 (germline): SNHLY, FYNNEI. V dropped 9 bases and J dropped 8 bases, with 13 bases sitting between them. The CDR3 region is CAREQGMGYTF. The CDR3, as DNA: TGTGCCAGGGAACAGGGCATGGGCTACACCTTC. The full variable domain, in which reference TRBV2 and TRBJ1-2 provide the parts outside the CDR3, is EPEVTQTPSHQVTQMGQEVILRCVPISNHLYFYWYRQILGQKVEFLVSFYNNEISEKSEIFDDQFSVERPDGSNFTLKIRSTKLEDSAMYFCAREQGMGYTFGSGTRLTVV.

The chain carries TRBV27 and TRBJ2-3, with 9 positions matching TRBD2. The V and J ends lost 0 bases and 0 bases, in that order; junction bases with no gene match: 4. This CDR3 is built from 17 residues. Per the germline V gene, CDR1 is MNHEY and CDR2 is SMNVEV (reference sequence). DNA for the CDR3: TGTGCCAGCAGTTTATCCACAGCGGGGGGAAGCACAGATACGCAGTATTTT. Amino acids: CASSLSTAGGSTDTQYF.

This rearrangement joins TRBV6-1 to TRBJ2-1; the match to TRBD2 covers 7 bases. V trimming: 6 bases; J trimming: 8 bases; junction bases outside the gene matches: 13. Germline V gene data show CDR1 as MNHNS and CDR2 as SASEGT. CDR3 length equals 15 residues. CDR3 nucleotide sequence: TGTGCCAGCAGAAGGGACGAGACTAGCTTCCATGAGCAGTTCTTC. Translating gives CASRRDETSFHEQFF.

The chain carries TRBV5-5 and TRBJ1-2; D is uncertain. The V gene's germline CDR1 is SGHKS and CDR2 YYEKEE (reference sequence). This CDR3 comprises 13 residues. Trimming stripped 4 bases from V and 3 bases from J, with 10 bases between. The chain's CDR3 is CASSMLGYYGYTF. For the CDR3, the DNA is TGTGCCAGCAGCATGCTGGGCTACTATGGCTACACCTTC. Full variable domain (rest looked up from reference TRBV5-5 and TRBJ1-2): DAGVTQSPTHLIKTRGQQVTLRCSPISGHKSVSWYQQVLGQGPQFIFQYYEKEERGRGNFPDRFSARQFPNYSSELNVNALLLGDSALYLCASSMLGYYGYTFGSGTRLTVV.

The chain recombines TRBV6-5 with TRBJ2-1; perhaps TRBD2 as D (9 bases). The CDR3 runs to 15 residues. The germline CDR1 and CDR2 sequences are MNHEY and SVGAGI. V shed 6 bases and J shed 8 bases, with 20 bases lying between them. In DNA, the CDR3 is TGTGCCAGCAGATCTCCTCTAGCGGGACAGGATGAGCAGTTCTTC. Encoded protein: CASRSPLAGQDEQFF.

The chain carries TRBV6-1 and TRBJ2-2; D might be TRBD1 (5 bases). The CDR3 is made up of 14 amino acids. CDR1 is MNHNS, CDR2 SASEGT, per germline. Trimming took off 6 bases at V and 0 bases at J, with 8 bases between the two ends. Here the CDR3 DNA reads TGTGCCAGCAGACAGGAAACGAACACCGGGGAGCTGTTTTTT. It codes for CASRQETNTGELFF.

This chain joins TRBV11-2 and TRBJ1-5, with TRBD1 identical over 9 bases. This CDR3 contains 16 residues. Germline V CDR1 and CDR2: SGHAT, FQNNGV. J gave up 0 bases and V 5 bases, and 5 bases lay outside the gene matches. CDR3 residues: CASSPTGGNSNQPQHF. CDR3 DNA: TGTGCCAGCAGCCCTACAGGGGGCAATAGCAATCAGCCCCAGCATTTT.

The rearrangement links TRBV28 to TRBJ2-7; weak D call: TRBD2 (6 bases). CDR3 length: 16 amino acids. CDR1 is MDHEN, CDR2 SYDVKM, per germline. V was shortened by 6 bases and J by 0 bases, with 18 bases between the two germline ends. CDR3 DNA sequence: TGTGCCAGCAGACACACCCGGACTACCATCTCCTACGAGCAGTACTTC. Amino acid sequence: CASRHTRTTISYEQYF.